This T cell receptor (beta chain) is from a study of PD-1 blockade in classical Hodgkin lymphoma (dated by TCRdb to 2019 to 2021). For context, the study as a whole: The study used CyTOF and TCR beta sequencing to define a peripheral blood immune signature of response to PD-1 blockade in classical Hodgkin lymphoma. The study at large found these results: Newly diagnosed patients were reported to have lower baseline TCR diversity than healthy donors, and relapsed/refractory patients were reported to have lower baseline TCR diversity still. Only a single clinical trial cohort was studied, and what caused the repertoire differences, possibly disease activity or prior therapy, remained undefined.

Of note for this clone: This receptor's antigen is unknown. The sample holds no much larger clone one base away, and base qualities are not on file.

The meaning of the sample's time point label: newly diagnosed, previously untreated cHL patient sample. Using a Miltenyi CD8+ T cell isolation kit, CD8+ T cells were purified from thawed PBMCs through magnetic negative selection. PBMCs from patients with newly diagnosed, previously untreated classical Hodgkin lymphoma were sequenced as a comparison group for the relapsed/refractory trial patients. Peripheral blood was collected in 8 mL Vacutainer Cell Preparation Tubes, from which PBMCs were isolated by centrifugation and then cryopreserved. Purified CD4+ and CD8+ fractions were generated only in cases for which an additional PBMC sample was available. Magnetically labelled cells were removed on LS columns in a quadroMACS separator, and the flow-through was collected as the purified fraction. The Qiagen DNeasy kit was used to extract genomic DNA both from unsorted PBMCs and from the negatively selected CD4+ and CD8+ fractions. Using primers that anneal to V and J segments, immunoSEQ multiplex PCR amplified the TCR beta CDR3 regions. A synthetic immune receptor repertoire was used to minimize amplification bias, and any remaining bias was removed computationally after sequencing. The original methods were these. Repertoire diversity was quantified as the Shannon entropy index using custom Python scripts. The unsorted, CD4+ and CD8+ repertoires were each analyzed separately, with the exception of combined analyses, where CD4+ and CD8+ sequences were merged in silico. This immuneACCESS table, as held by TCRdb, lists in-frame sequences with V and J called but not all clones. Of the missing ones, under half trace to an unresolved V gene in checked studies; the others have no known cause. That table gives V, J and clone size, and the DNA gave D and trimming. The sample profile shows 4,300 or so clones; about four fifths of them were found once. Roughly 13% of the sample belongs to the ten largest clones.

V loses 0 bases of germline sequence and J loses 4 bases, and the interval between the two ends is 14 bases. Counted from cysteine to phenylalanine, this CDR3 has 16 amino acids. Of the read, only the CDR3 DNA is kept; its 48 bases are in frame from base 1. The germline V gene encodes CDR1 SGDLS and CDR2 YYNGEE. The sequenced material came from CD8+ T cells from blood. The sequence was obtained from a human donor with classical Hodgkin lymphoma. The rearranged segments are TRBV9 and TRBJ2-1; confidence is insufficient to name the D gene. At the DNA level, the sequence is TGTGCCAGCAGCGTAGTTAAGCACGCCCCTTACAATGAGCAGTTCTTC. Its protein product is CASSVVKHAPYNEQFF. The full variable domain, with segments outside the CDR3 supplied by the reference TRBV9 and TRBJ2-1 proteins, appears as DSGVTQTPKHLITATGQRVTLRCSPRSGDLSVYWYQQSLDQGLQFLIQYYNGEERAKGNILERFSAQQFPDLHSELNLSSLELGDSALYFCASSVVKHAPYNEQFFGPGTRLTVL.